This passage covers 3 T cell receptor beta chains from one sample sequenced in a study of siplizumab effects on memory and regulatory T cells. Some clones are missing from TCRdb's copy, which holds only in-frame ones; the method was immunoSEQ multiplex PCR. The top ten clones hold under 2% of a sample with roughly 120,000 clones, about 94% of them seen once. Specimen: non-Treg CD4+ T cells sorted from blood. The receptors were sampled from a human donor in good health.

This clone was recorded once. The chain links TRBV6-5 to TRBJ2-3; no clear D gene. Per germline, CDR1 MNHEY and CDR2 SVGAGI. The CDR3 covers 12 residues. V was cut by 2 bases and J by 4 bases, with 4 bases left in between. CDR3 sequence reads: CASSYGPDTQYF. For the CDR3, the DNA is TGTGCCAGCAGTTACGGGCCAGATACGCAGTATTTT.

As DNA, the CDR3 is TGTGCCAGCAGTGGGGCAGGACGTAGCTCCTACAATGAGCAGTTCTTC. This sequence encodes CASSGAGRSSYNEQFF. This chain joins TRBV28 and TRBJ2-1; TRBD1 might be the D (5 bases). Germline V gene lookup returns CDR1 MDHEN and CDR2 SYDVKM. V shed 5 bases and J shed 0 bases, with 14 bases lying between them. The CDR3 is 16 residues long.

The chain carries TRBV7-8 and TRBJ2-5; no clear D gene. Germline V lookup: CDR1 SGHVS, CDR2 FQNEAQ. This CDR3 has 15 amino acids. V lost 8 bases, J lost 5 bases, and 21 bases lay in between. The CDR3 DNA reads TGTGCCAGCGGCCCGCGAGTAGGATTGGCGGAGACCCAGTACTTC. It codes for CASGPRVGLAETQYF.